A single T cell receptor beta chain is shown here with its context. The germline gene is not matched at one end of the junction; a read error may be the cause. The data were obtained in a study of cytomegalovirus exposure and HLA in healthy donors. The assay was immunoSEQ multiplex PCR, and TCRdb's table has in-frame clones only and misses some. The sample records roughly 220,000 clones, around 90% being singletons. This TCR derives from a woman aged 18-29 years in good health and CMV-seronegative. Material for sequencing was PBMCs.

The CDR3 bases are TGTGCCATCAGCGGTAGCTCCTACAATGAGCAGTTCTTC. Its translation: CAISGSSYNEQFF. The V gene is TRBV7-9, the J gene TRBJ2-1; D possibly corresponds to TRBD2 (5 bases). The CDR3 is 13 amino acids. Germline V gives CDR1 SEHNR, CDR2 FQNEAQ (reference sequence). Full variable domain (rest looked up from reference TRBV7-9 and TRBJ2-1): DTGVSQNPRHKITKRGQNVTFRCDPISEHNRLYWYRQTLGQGPEFLTYFQNEAQLEKSRLLSDRFSAERPKGSFSTLEIQRTEQGDSAMYLCAISGSSYNEQFFGPGTRLTVL.